One and the same sample provided the 13 T cell receptor beta chains below, sequenced in a study of T-cell memory formation after mild COVID-19. TCRdb called the 5' RACE reads again in MiXCR, with one record for every CDR3 protein. The sample consists of 150,000 to 200,000 distinct CDR3 sequences, 20% to 25% of them appearing once. The sample was PBMCs or a T cell subset sorted from them (not recorded which). These receptors were collected from an adult woman who had mild COVID-19 (a few samples of this study predate the infection). Cell type and time point are not known.

This clonotype was seen more than once but under ten times. The chain uses TRBV12-3 or TRBV12-4 and TRBJ1-4; D uncertain. The V gene lost 6 bases and the J gene lost 5 bases, with 13 bases spanning the gap. This CDR3 comprises 14 residues. The CDR3 reads CASSPPGENEKLFF. CDR3 nucleotides: TGTGCCAGCAGCCCCCCAGGTGAAAATGAAAAACTGTTTTTT.

This clonotype was counted a few times. J is TRBJ1-5 and V is TRBV6-5; TRBD1 matches at 11 bases. The CDR3 consists of 19 residues. The trim removed 6 bases at V and 4 bases at J, leaving 17 bases unmatched. Germline V gene data show CDR1 as MNHEY and CDR2 as SVGAGI. CDR3: CASSSRDRGFLQGNQPQHF. In nucleotides, the CDR3 is TGTGCCAGCAGCAGCCGGGACAGGGGGTTTCTCCAAGGGAATCAGCCCCAGCATTTT.

In its sample, this clonotype was seen a few times. V and J are TRBV7-8 and TRBJ2-5; possibly TRBD2 for D (5 bases). V lost 3 bases and J 2 bases, leaving 10 bases between the germline ends. Germline-derived CDR1 and CDR2 are SGHVS and FQNEAQ. The CDR3 is 14 residues long. The CDR3, as DNA: TGTGCCAGCAGCTTCTCTAGCATACAAGAGACCCAGTACTTC. It encodes CASSFSSIQETQYF.

This clonotype has more than one count but fewer than ten. The chain uses TRBV11-2 and TRBJ2-3; D not resolved. Germline CDR1 SGHAT, CDR2 FQNNGV. The CDR3 is 15 amino acids. V lost 1 base and J 1 base, leaving 9 bases between the germline ends. The CDR3 DNA sequence: TGTGCCAGCAGCTTAGCGGGCCGGGGCACAGATACGCAGTATTTT. Translation gives CASSLAGRGTDTQYF.

The CDR3, as DNA: TGTGCCAGCAGCCATTCGGGATGGGGTTCAGATACGCAGTATTTT. It encodes CASSHSGWGSDTQYF. This rearrangement joins TRBV11-2 to TRBJ2-3; D is possibly TRBD2 (5 bases). Germline loops: CDR1 SGHAT, CDR2 FQNNGV. V lost 5 bases and J 4 bases, leaving 16 bases between the germline ends. The CDR3 spans 15 residues.

In this sample, this clonotype turned up a few times. The chain employs TRBV7-9 and TRBJ1-1, with D hard to call. From germline, CDR1 is SEHNR and CDR2 FQNEAQ (reference sequence). V was cut by 3 bases and J by 0 bases, with 8 bases left in between. The CDR3 length is 14 residues. This chain's CDR3 is CASSFSLMNTEAFF. CDR3 sequence (DNA): TGTGCCAGCAGCTTCAGCCTGATGAACACTGAAGCTTTCTTT.

This clonotype has just a few counts. The V and J genes are TRBV4-1 and TRBJ2-7; 12 nucleotides align to TRBD2. Germline CDR1 is MGHRA and CDR2 is YSYEKL. The CDR3 totals 15 residues. The J segment lost 5 bases and the V segment lost 4 bases, leaving 6 bases of the junction unmatched. The CDR3 DNA follows: TGCGCCAGCAGCCTTAGACTAGCGGGGGTCCACGAGCAGTACTTC. This translates into CASSLRLAGVHEQYF.

This clonotype was counted a few times. This sequence joins TRBV12-3 or TRBV12-4 and TRBJ1-1; 7 positions agree with TRBD1. V lost 7 bases and J lost 4; bases outside the gene matches: 12. There are 15 residues in the CDR3. CDR3 amino acids: CASTPHRGWGTEAFF. CDR3 coding DNA: TGTGCCAGCACCCCTCACAGGGGATGGGGCACTGAAGCTTTCTTT.

This chain uses TRBV27 with TRBJ1-2; maybe TRBD1 (5 bases). V was shortened by 0 bases and J by 3 bases, with 8 bases between the two germline ends. CDR3 length: 14 residues. In germline, CDR1 is MNHEY, CDR2 SMNVEV (reference sequence). The CDR3 here is CASSLSGADYGYTF. CDR3 coding DNA: TGTGCCAGCAGTTTATCAGGGGCAGACTATGGCTACACCTTC.

The sample holds a few counts of this clonotype. The chain joins TRBV5-5 to TRBJ2-6, with TRBD1 as a possible D gene (5 bases). V lost 9 bases and J 7 bases, leaving 11 bases between the germline ends. CDR1 and CDR2 (germline): SGHKS, YYEKEE (reference sequence). The CDR3 is 12 residues long. The chain's CDR3 is CATPDTANVLTF. As DNA, the CDR3 is TGTGCCACCCCGGACACAGCCAACGTCCTGACTTTC.

The V gene is TRBV4-2, the J gene TRBJ2-5, with TRBD1 matching over 12 bases. Germline lookup yields CDR1 LGHNA and CDR2 YNFKEQ. The V gene end was trimmed by 4 bases and the J gene end by 4 bases; junction bases not matched to a gene: 10. The CDR3 length is 17 residues. CDR3 sequence reads: CASSPGTGGEILETQYF. CDR3 bases: TGTGCCAGCAGCCCGGGGACAGGGGGCGAAATTTTAGAGACCCAGTACTTC.

In its sample, this clonotype was seen many times. The rearrangement uses TRBV11-3 and TRBJ2-1, with TRBD2 matching over 8 bases. The CDR3 length is 16 residues. The J segment lost 4 bases and the V segment lost 1 base, leaving 6 bases of the junction unmatched. The germline CDR1 and CDR2 sequences are SGHNT and YENEEA. This CDR3 is CASSLVGLGSYNEQFF. CDR3 sequence (DNA): TGTGCCAGCAGCTTAGTGGGACTAGGGTCTTACAATGAGCAGTTCTTC.

The chain uses TRBV9 and TRBJ2-5; tentatively, D is TRBD2 (6 bases). In germline, CDR1 is SGDLS, CDR2 YYNGEE. Trimming removed 3 bases from V and 2 bases from J, with 8 bases in between. This CDR3 is built from 13 residues. The CDR3 loop reads CASSAGTQETQYF. DNA for the CDR3: TGTGCCAGCAGCGCCGGGACTCAAGAGACCCAGTACTTC.